The 20 T cell receptor beta chains reported below all come from one sample, sequenced in a study of CD8 T cells in Susac syndrome. RNA totalling roughly 0.45 to 1 ug underwent reverse transcription with random hexamers. TCRdb processed the immunoSEQ multiplex PCR reads anew with MiXCR; each CDR3 protein has one entry. Of about 90,000 distinct CDR3 sequences listed, 90% to 95% were seen once; the top ten hold 0.25% to 0.4%. The sequenced sample was CD8+ T cells from PBMCs. These receptors were taken from a human donor in good health.

V is TRBV6-5 and J is TRBJ1-2; D is perhaps TRBD1 (6 bases). CDR1 and CDR2 (germline): MNHEY, SVGAGI. This CDR3 is 13 amino acids long. V was pared by 5 bases and J by 8 bases, with 15 bases between. CDR3 amino acids: CASSHGDTGGYTF. In nucleotides, the CDR3 is TGTGCCAGCAGTCACGGGGACACGGGAGGCTACACCTTC.

This chain connects TRBV9 to TRBJ1-1; D gene uncertain. The CDR3 sequence is 13 residues long. From germline, CDR1 is SGDLS and CDR2 YYNGEE. Deletions cut 2 bases from V and 2 bases from J, with 7 bases between. This CDR3 is CASSVGSNTEAFF. The CDR3 DNA reads as TGTGCCAGCAGCGTGGGTAGCAACACTGAAGCTTTCTTT.

V gene TRBV7-2 combines with J gene TRBJ2-1; D might be TRBD1 (6 bases). Germline V CDR1 and CDR2: SGHTA, FQGNSA. The germline V and J ends were trimmed by 5 bases and 12 bases, with 17 bases remaining between them. This CDR3 spans 13 amino acids. CDR3 nucleotide sequence: TGTGCCAGCAGCACCGTAACAGGGAAGGTGCAGTTCTTC. This gives the protein CASSTVTGKVQFF.

The chain is built from TRBV7-3 and TRBJ1-1; the D gene is possibly TRBD1 (5 bases). This CDR3 is built from 15 residues. Germline CDR1 is SGHTA and CDR2 is FQGTGA. The ends were cut back, 5 bases at V and 1 base at J, with 14 bases in the middle. Here the CDR3 reads CASSPTGAPNTEAFF. As DNA, the CDR3 is TGTGCCAGCAGCCCGACTGGGGCGCCGAACACTGAAGCTTTCTTT.

The chain recombines TRBV9 with TRBJ2-2, with D perhaps TRBD1 or TRBD2 (5 bases each). The CDR3 has 16 residues. Germline V lookup: CDR1 SGDLS, CDR2 YYNGEE. The V end lost 4 bases, the J end lost 8 bases, and 21 bases lay between the germline ends. The CDR3 region has the DNA TGTGCCAGCAGCTCCGGGGCGGAGAGGTTTCGGGGGGAGCTGTTTTTT. It translates to CASSSGAERFRGELFF.

This clonotype was seen a few times. V and J are TRBV9 and TRBJ2-2; the match to TRBD2 covers 8 bases. The junction had 6 bases not matched to a gene; V was cut back by 4 bases and J by 4 bases. Germline lookup yields CDR1 SGDLS and CDR2 YYNGEE. CDR3 length: 15 amino acids. The chain's CDR3 is CASSPSGGGTGELFF. CDR3 bases: TGTGCCAGCAGCCCCTCCGGGGGGGGCACCGGGGAGCTGTTTTTT.

V usage is TRBV7-9 and J usage is TRBJ1-5; D might be TRBD1 (5 bases). Looked up from germline, CDR1 is SEHNR and CDR2 is FQNEAQ (reference sequence). The ends were cut back, 1 base at V and 4 bases at J, with 8 bases in the middle. The CDR3 extends over 14 amino acids. In DNA form, the CDR3 reads TGTGCCAGCAGCTTAGGGACACAGAATCAGCCCCAGCATTTT. Its protein product is CASSLGTQNQPQHF.

The V call is TRBV2, the J call TRBJ1-4; 11 nucleotides match TRBD1. The CDR3 is 15 residues long. Germline assignment: CDR1 SNHLY and CDR2 FYNNEI. The ends lost 4 bases at V and 3 bases at J; junction bases unmatched: 1. The CDR3 DNA reads TGTGCCAGCAGTGGGGGACAGGGGGCTAATGAAAAACTGTTTTTT. Its protein product is CASSGGQGANEKLFF. The entire variable domain, with the rest obtained from reference TRBV2 and TRBJ1-4, is as follows: EPEVTQTPSHQVTQMGQEVILRCVPISNHLYFYWYRQILGQKVEFLVSFYNNEISEKSEIFDDQFSVERPDGSNFTLKIRSTKLEDSAMYFCASSGGQGANEKLFFGSGTQLSVL.

This clonotype was detected once. CDR3 protein: CSASGGRYGYTF. CDR3 coding DNA: TGCAGTGCTTCAGGGGGCCGCTATGGCTACACCTTC. The V gene is TRBV20-1, the J gene TRBJ1-2, with TRBD1 identical over 8 bases. With V trimmed by 5 bases and J by 4 bases, 3 bases remained unmatched. Germline CDR1 is DFQATT and CDR2 is SNEGSKA (reference sequence). CDR3 length equals 12 residues.

The chain is built from TRBV11-2 and TRBJ1-2; TRBD1 agrees at 7 bases. The CDR3 spans 16 residues. In germline, CDR1 is SGHAT, CDR2 FQNNGV. J was trimmed by 4 bases and V by 6 bases; bases with no gene match: 14. The CDR3 bases are TGTGCCAGCAGTCTGGGACAGAGCTTAATCTCCTATGGCTACACCTTC. Its protein product is CASSLGQSLISYGYTF.

This chain links TRBV9 with TRBJ1-2; D not certain. Looked up from germline, CDR1 is SGDLS and CDR2 is YYNGEE. This CDR3 has 12 amino acids. The V gene lost 0 bases and the J gene lost 7 bases, with 7 bases spanning the gap. CDR3 protein: CASSVVGSGYTF. The CDR3 coding sequence is TGTGCCAGCAGCGTAGTTGGGTCTGGCTACACCTTC. Full variable domain (remainder filled in from reference TRBV9 and TRBJ1-2): DSGVTQTPKHLITATGQRVTLRCSPRSGDLSVYWYQQSLDQGLQFLIQYYNGEERAKGNILERFSAQQFPDLHSELNLSSLELGDSALYFCASSVVGSGYTFGSGTRLTVV.

The chain combines TRBV5-1 with TRBJ2-2; 7 positions match TRBD2. CDR3 length equals 17 residues. Germline V gene data show CDR1 as SGHRS and CDR2 as YFSETQ. V shed 5 bases, J shed 0 bases, and the junction held 10 bases outside the gene matches. In nucleotides, the CDR3 is TGCGCCAGCAGTCGACTGGGGGGGACCTCGAACACCGGGGAGCTGTTTTTT. Protein product: CASSRLGGTSNTGELFF.

The chain recombines TRBV6-1 with TRBJ2-7, with TRBD1 identical over 8 bases. Germline CDR1 is MNHNS and CDR2 is SASEGT. The CDR3 consists of 14 residues. V shed 5 bases, J shed 2 bases, and the junction held 5 bases outside the gene matches. The CDR3 is CASSRTGYTYEQYF. The DNA of the CDR3 is TGTGCCAGCAGTCGGACAGGGTATACCTACGAGCAGTACTTC.

The chain links TRBV20-1 to TRBJ1-2; D is unresolved. Germline V gene sequence: CDR1 DFQATT, CDR2 SNEGSKA (reference sequence). The V and J ends lost 0 bases and 1 base respectively, with 6 bases between them. The CDR3 is made up of 13 amino acids. This CDR3 reads CSARDLSNYGYTF. Here the CDR3 DNA reads TGCAGTGCTAGAGATTTAAGTAACTATGGCTACACCTTC.

The chain uses TRBV27 and TRBJ2-3, with D possibly matching TRBD2 (5 bases). Germline assignment: CDR1 MNHEY and CDR2 SMNVEV (reference sequence). Trimming shortened V by 3 bases and J by 3 bases, and 16 bases separated the two germline ends. The CDR3 has 16 amino acids. CDR3 sequence (DNA): TGTGCCAGCAGTTTGGGCCCGGGAACGGAGACAGATACGCAGTATTTT. Protein product: CASSLGPGTETDTQYF.

The rearrangement links TRBV7-9 to TRBJ2-1, with D perhaps TRBD1 (6 bases). V dropped 5 bases and J dropped 0 bases, with 11 bases sitting between them. The CDR3 consists of 15 residues. Germline-derived CDR1 and CDR2 are SEHNR and FQNEAQ (reference sequence). DNA for the CDR3: TGTGCCAGCAGCGGGACAAGAAGCTCCTACAATGAGCAGTTCTTC. Protein sequence: CASSGTRSSYNEQFF.

V gene TRBV3-1 combines with J gene TRBJ2-5; D not certain. Germline CDR1 reads LGHDT; CDR2 reads YNNKEL (reference sequence). Trimming removed 0 bases at V and 1 base at J, with 9 bases between. CDR3 length: 15 amino acids. Here the CDR3 DNA reads TGTGCCAGCAGCCAAGACAGGACCCCCCAAGAGACCCAGTACTTC. Protein sequence: CASSQDRTPQETQYF.

A single count supports this clonotype. V usage is TRBV25-1 and J usage is TRBJ2-2, with D possibly being TRBD2 (6 bases). The CDR3 is made up of 15 amino acids. V shed 2 bases and J shed 3 bases, with 10 bases lying between them. Per the germline V gene, CDR1 is MGHDK and CDR2 is SYGVNS. This CDR3 is CASSETREDTGELFF. In DNA form, the CDR3 reads TGTGCCAGCAGTGAAACCAGGGAGGACACCGGGGAGCTGTTTTTT.

The chain recombines TRBV18 with TRBJ2-7; 12 bases line up with TRBD1. This CDR3 is built from 21 residues. The V gene end was trimmed by 3 bases and the J gene end by 0 bases; junction bases not matched to a gene: 18. The V gene's germline CDR1 is KGHSH and CDR2 LQKENI. As DNA, the CDR3 is TGTGCCAGCTCACCTATCTTTAACGGGACAGGGGGCCTAGTTGTCTCCTACGAGCAGTACTTC. It codes for CASSPIFNGTGGLVVSYEQYF. Using reference TRBV18 and TRBJ2-7 for the parts outside the CDR3, the full variable domain is NAGVMQNPRHLVRRRGQEARLRCSPMKGHSHVYWYRQLPEEGLKFMVYLQKENIIDESGMPKERFSAEFPKEGPSILRIQQVVRGDSAAYFCASSPIFNGTGGLVVSYEQYFGPGTRLTVT.

This sequence joins TRBV25-1 and TRBJ1-2, with a weak D call TRBD1 (5 bases). This CDR3 is built from 13 residues. Germline CDR1 is MGHDK and CDR2 is SYGVNS. V was cut by 4 bases and J by 5 bases, with 11 bases left in between. The CDR3 spells CASSAGRQYGYTF. In nucleotides, the CDR3 is TGTGCCAGCAGTGCGGGACGGCAATATGGCTACACCTTC.